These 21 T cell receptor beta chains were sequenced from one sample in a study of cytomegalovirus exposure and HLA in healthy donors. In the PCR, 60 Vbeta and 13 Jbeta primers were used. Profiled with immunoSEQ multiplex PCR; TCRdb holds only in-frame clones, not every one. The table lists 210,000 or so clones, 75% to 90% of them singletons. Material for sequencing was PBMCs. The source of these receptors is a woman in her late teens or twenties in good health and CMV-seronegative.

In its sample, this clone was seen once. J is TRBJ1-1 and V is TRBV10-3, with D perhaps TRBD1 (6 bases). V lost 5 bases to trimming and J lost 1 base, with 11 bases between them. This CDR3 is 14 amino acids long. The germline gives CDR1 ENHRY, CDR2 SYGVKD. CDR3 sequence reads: CAISPRTANTEAFF. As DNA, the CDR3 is TGTGCCATCAGTCCCCGGACAGCGAACACTGAAGCTTTCTTT.

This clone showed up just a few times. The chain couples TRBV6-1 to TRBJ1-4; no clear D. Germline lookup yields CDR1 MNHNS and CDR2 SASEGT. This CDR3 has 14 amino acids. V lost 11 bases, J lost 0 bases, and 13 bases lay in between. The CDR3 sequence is CASRVLATNEKLFF. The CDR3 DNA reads TGTGCCTCTCGGGTCCTTGCAACTAATGAAAAACTGTTTTTT.

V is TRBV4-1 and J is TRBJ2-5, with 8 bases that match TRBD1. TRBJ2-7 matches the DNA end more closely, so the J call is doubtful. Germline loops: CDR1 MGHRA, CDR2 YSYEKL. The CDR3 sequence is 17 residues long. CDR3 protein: CASSQEISRQGTYEQYF. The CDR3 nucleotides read TGCGCCAGCAGCCAAGAAATTTCGAGACAGGGGACCTACGAGCAGTACTTC.

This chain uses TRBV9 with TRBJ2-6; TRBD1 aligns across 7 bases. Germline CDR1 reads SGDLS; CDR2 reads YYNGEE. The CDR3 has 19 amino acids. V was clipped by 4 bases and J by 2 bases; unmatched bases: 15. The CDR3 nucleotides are TGTGCCAGCAGCCTCAAAAACGACAGGGCCTTTACTGGGGCCAACGTCCTGACTTTC. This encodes CASSLKNDRAFTGANVLTF.

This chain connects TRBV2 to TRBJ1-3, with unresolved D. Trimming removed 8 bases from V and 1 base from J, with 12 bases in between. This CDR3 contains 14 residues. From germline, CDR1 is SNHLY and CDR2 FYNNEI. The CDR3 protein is CASDGEWSGNTIYF. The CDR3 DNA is TGTGCCAGCGATGGGGAGTGGTCTGGAAACACCATATATTTT. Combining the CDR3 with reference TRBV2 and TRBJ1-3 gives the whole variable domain EPEVTQTPSHQVTQMGQEVILRCVPISNHLYFYWYRQILGQKVEFLVSFYNNEISEKSEIFDDQFSVERPDGSNFTLKIRSTKLEDSAMYFCASDGEWSGNTIYFGEGSWLTVV.

This chain's CDR3 is CASSWDSRSEKLFF. In DNA form, the CDR3 reads TGTGCCAGCAGCTGGGACAGCCGTAGCGAAAAACTGTTTTTT. The chain uses TRBV9 and TRBJ1-4; TRBD1 matches at 7 bases. V gave up 4 bases and J gave up 8 bases; unmatched junction bases: 8. Germline V CDR1 and CDR2: SGDLS, YYNGEE. The CDR3 covers 14 residues.

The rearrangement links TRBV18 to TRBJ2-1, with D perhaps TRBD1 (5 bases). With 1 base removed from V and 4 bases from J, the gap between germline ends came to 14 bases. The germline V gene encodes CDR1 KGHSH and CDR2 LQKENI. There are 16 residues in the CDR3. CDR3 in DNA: TGTGCCAGCTCACCACAGGGGCGTGGAGAGTACAATGAGCAGTTCTTC. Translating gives CASSPQGRGEYNEQFF.

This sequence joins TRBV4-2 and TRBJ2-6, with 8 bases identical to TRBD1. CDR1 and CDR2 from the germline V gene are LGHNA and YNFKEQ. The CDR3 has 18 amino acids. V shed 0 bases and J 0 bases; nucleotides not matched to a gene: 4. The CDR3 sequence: CASSQDPGQGSGANVLTF. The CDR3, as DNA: TGTGCCAGCAGCCAAGATCCTGGACAGGGCTCTGGGGCCAACGTCCTGACTTTC.

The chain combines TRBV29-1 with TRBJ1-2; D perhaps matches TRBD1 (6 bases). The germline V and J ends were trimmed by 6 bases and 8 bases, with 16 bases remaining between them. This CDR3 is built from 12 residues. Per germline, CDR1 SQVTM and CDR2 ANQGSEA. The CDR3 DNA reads TGCAGCGTGAGGGGGACGACCCCAGGCTACACCTTC. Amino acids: CSVRGTTPGYTF. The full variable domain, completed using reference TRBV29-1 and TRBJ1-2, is SAVISQKPSRDICQRGTSLTIQCQVDSQVTMMFWYRQQPGQSLTLIATANQGSEATYESGFVIDKFPISRPNLTFSTLTVSNMSPEDSSIYLCSVRGTTPGYTFGSGTRLTVV.

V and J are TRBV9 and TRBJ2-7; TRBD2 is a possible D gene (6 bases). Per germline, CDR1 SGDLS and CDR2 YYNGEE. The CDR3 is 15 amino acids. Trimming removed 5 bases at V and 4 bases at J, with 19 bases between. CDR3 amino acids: CASSDGSGRRYEQYF. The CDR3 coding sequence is TGTGCCAGCAGTGACGGGTCCGGGAGAAGGTACGAGCAGTACTTC.

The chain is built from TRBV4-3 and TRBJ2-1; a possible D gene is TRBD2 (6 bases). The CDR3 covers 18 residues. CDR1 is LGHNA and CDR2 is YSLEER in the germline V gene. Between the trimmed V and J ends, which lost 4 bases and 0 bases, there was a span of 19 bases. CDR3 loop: CASSPRPIAELSYNEQFF. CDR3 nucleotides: TGCGCCAGCAGCCCCCGCCCAATAGCGGAACTCTCCTACAATGAGCAGTTCTTC.

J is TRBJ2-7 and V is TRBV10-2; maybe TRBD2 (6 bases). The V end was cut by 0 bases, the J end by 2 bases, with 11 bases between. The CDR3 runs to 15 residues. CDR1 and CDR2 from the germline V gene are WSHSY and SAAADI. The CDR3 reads CASSESLARAYEQYF. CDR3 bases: TGCGCCAGCAGTGAGTCCCTAGCGAGGGCCTACGAGCAGTACTTC.

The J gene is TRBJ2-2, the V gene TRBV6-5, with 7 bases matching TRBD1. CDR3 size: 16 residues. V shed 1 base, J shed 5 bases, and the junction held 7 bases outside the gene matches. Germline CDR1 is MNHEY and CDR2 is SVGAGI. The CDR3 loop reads CASSYYASRGTGELFF. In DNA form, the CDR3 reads TGTGCCAGCAGTTACTACGCGAGCAGGGGGACCGGGGAGCTGTTTTTT.

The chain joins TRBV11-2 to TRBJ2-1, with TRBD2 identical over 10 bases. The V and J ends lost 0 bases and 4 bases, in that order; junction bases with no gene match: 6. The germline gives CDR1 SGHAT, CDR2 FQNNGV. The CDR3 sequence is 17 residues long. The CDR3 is CASSLDSGGTRYNEQFF. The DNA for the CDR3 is TGTGCCAGCAGCTTAGATAGCGGGGGGACCCGATACAATGAGCAGTTCTTC.

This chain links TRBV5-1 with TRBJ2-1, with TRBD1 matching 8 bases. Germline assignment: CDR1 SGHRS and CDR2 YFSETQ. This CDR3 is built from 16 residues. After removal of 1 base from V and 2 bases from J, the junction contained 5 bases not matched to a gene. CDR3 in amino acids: CASSLSGTGAYNEQFF. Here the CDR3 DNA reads TGCGCCAGCAGCTTGAGTGGGACAGGAGCCTACAATGAGCAGTTCTTC.

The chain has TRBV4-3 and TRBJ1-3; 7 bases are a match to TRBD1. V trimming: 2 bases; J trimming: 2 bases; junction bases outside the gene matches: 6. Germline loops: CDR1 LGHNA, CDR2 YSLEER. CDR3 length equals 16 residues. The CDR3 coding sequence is TGCGCCAGCAGCCAACTTACAGGGGTGACTGGAAACACCATATATTTT. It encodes CASSQLTGVTGNTIYF.

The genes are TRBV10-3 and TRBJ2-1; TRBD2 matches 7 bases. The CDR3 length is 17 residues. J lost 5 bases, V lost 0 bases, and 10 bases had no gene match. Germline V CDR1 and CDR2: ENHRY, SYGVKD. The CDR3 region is CAISESKASGDHNEQFF. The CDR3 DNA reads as TGTGCCATCAGTGAGTCGAAGGCCAGCGGGGACCACAATGAGCAGTTCTTC.

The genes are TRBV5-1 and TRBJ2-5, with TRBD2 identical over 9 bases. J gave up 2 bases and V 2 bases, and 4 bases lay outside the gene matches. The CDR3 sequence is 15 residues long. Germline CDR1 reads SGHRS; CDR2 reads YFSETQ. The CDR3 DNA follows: TGCGCCAGCAGCTTTGGTGCGGGGGGGCAAGAGACCCAGTACTTC. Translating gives CASSFGAGGQETQYF. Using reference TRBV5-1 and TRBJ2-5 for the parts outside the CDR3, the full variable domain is KAGVTQTPRYLIKTRGQQVTLSCSPISGHRSVSWYQQTPGQGLQFLFEYFSETQRNKGNFPGRFSGRQFSNSRSEMNVSTLELGDSALYLCASSFGAGGQETQYFGPGTRLLVL.

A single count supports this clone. The CDR3 nucleotides read TGTGCCAGCAGCGCTCGACAACGACACGGTTCCCGCTTAAAGTACCAAGAGACCCAGTACTTC. Protein sequence: CASSARQRHGSRLKYQETQYF. The rearrangement joins TRBV21-1 to TRBJ2-5; no DNA check was done on the table's D call, TRBD1. TRBV21-1 is marked as a pseudogene. The CDR3 loop spans 21 amino acids.

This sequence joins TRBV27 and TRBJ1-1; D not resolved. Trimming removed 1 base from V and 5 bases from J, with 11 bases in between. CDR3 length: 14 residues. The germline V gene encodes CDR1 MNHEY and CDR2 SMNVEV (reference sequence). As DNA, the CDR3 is TGTGCCAGCAGTTTATTCCCGGGAGAAACTGAAGCTTTCTTT. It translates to CASSLFPGETEAFF.

The CDR3 reads CSVERRTNSYEQYF. CDR3 in DNA: TGCAGCGTTGAAAGAAGGACTAACTCCTACGAGCAGTACTTC. The chain links TRBV29-1 to TRBJ2-7, with a weak D call TRBD2 (6 bases). Trimming took 2 bases from V and 0 from J, leaving 11 bases between them. The V gene's germline CDR1 is SQVTM and CDR2 ANQGSEA. The CDR3 sequence is 14 residues long.